Included here is one T cell receptor beta chain sequence, with context. The entry originates in a study of blood T cell repertoires in COVID-19. In the study overall: Sources were T cells, B-cell-depleted T cells, or PBMCs; the material itself was cDNA or gDNA.

In the study's own analysis: Amplification of reference gene primers provided the estimated nucleated cell counts. Libraries were prepared by immunoSEQ multiplex PCR; TCRdb keeps only in-frame clonotypes and omits some of them. D and trimming were read from the DNA, whereas the V and J calls and clone size are those reported in that table. Seen here are roughly 150,000 clones, approximately 83% observed once, and the top ten hold about a tenth. Losses at the gene ends were 7 bases for V and 4 bases for J; bases not matched to a gene: 7. Germline V CDR1 and CDR2: KGHDR, SFDVKD. This CDR3 region has 15 residues.

The clonotype originates from a man aged 65-85 years with active or convalescent COVID-19. The chain recombines TRBV24-1 with TRBJ2-2, with 8 bases fitting TRBD2. Material: peripheral blood. CDR3 nucleotides: TGTGCCACCAGCGCAGCGGGAGTTGGCACCGGGGAGCTGTTTTTT. Its protein is CATSAAGVGTGELFF.